The 18 T cell receptor beta chains below come from one sample, sequenced in a study of CD8 T cells in ankylosing spondylitis. TCRdb re-analysed the 5' RACE reads in MiXCR, keeping a single row per CDR3 protein. The table includes just over 300,000 distinct CDR3 sequences, more than 20% detected once. Input material: blood, either unsorted or a sorted T cell fraction (not recorded which). These receptors were obtained from a female donor with ankylosing spondylitis or in good health (not recorded which).

This clonotype was seen a handful of times. The chain has TRBV12-3 or TRBV12-4 and TRBJ1-1; 9 bases fit TRBD1. The trim removed 6 bases at V and 11 bases at J, leaving 13 bases unmatched. The CDR3 sequence is 14 residues long. Written as DNA, the CDR3 is TGTGCCAGCAGCCAAACCCCCGGGACAGGGTCCGCTTTCTTT. Its translation is CASSQTPGTGSAFF.

In this sample, this clonotype turned up many times. This chain links TRBV20-1 with TRBJ1-2; 7 bases agree with TRBD1. CDR1 DFQATT and CDR2 SNEGSKA come from the germline V gene (reference sequence). This CDR3 is built from 14 residues. Losses at the gene ends were 3 bases for V and 4 bases for J; bases not matched to a gene: 8. The CDR3 bases are TGCAGTGCTAGCCCCAGGGGGGGGGCCTATGGCTACACCTTC. Its translation: CSASPRGGAYGYTF.

Written as DNA, the CDR3 is TGTGCCAGCAGCTTAGTAAGTGGATCGGGAGAGCAGTACTTC. Translation: CASSLVSGSGEQYF. The chain joins TRBV7-2 to TRBJ2-7, with a possible D match to TRBD2 (5 bases). The germline gives CDR1 SGHTA, CDR2 FQGNSA. There are 14 residues in the CDR3. V was trimmed by 1 base and J by 7 bases, leaving 14 bases between them.

This chain uses TRBV12-3 or TRBV12-4 with TRBJ2-2; tentative D call: TRBD2 (5 bases). This CDR3 spans 16 amino acids. V lost 6 bases to trimming and J lost 0 bases, with 14 bases between them. The CDR3 DNA is TGTGCCAGCAGCCTTGGAGGTCCTCCGAACACCGGGGAGCTGTTTTTT. Protein: CASSLGGPPNTGELFF.

This chain joins TRBV2 and TRBJ2-1; 8 bases are a match to TRBD2. The CDR3 extends over 17 amino acids. Losses at the gene ends were 0 bases for V and 7 bases for J; bases not matched to a gene: 11. The germline V gene encodes CDR1 SNHLY and CDR2 FYNNEI. The CDR3 loop is CASSEAGGRPAGNEQFF. CDR3 bases: TGTGCCAGCAGTGAAGCGGGCGGGAGGCCCGCCGGGAATGAGCAGTTCTTC. The variable domain in full, completed from reference TRBV2 and TRBJ2-1, reads EPEVTQTPSHQVTQMGQEVILRCVPISNHLYFYWYRQILGQKVEFLVSFYNNEISEKSEIFDDQFSVERPDGSNFTLKIRSTKLEDSAMYFCASSEAGGRPAGNEQFFGPGTRLTVL.

This clonotype turned up a few times. Here the CDR3 reads CASSRLAAGGSYNEQFF. The CDR3 nucleotides read TGTGCCAGCAGCCGTCTTGCAGCGGGAGGTTCCTACAATGAGCAGTTCTTC. The chain recombines TRBV5-6 with TRBJ2-1; 9 nucleotides agree with TRBD2. With V trimmed by 4 bases and J by 1 base, 9 bases remained unmatched. CDR1 and CDR2 from the germline V gene are SGHDT and YYEEEE. The CDR3 is made up of 17 amino acids.

The chain recombines TRBV6-2 or TRBV6-3 with TRBJ2-1, with TRBD2 matching 8 bases. V lost 7 bases, J lost 4 bases, and 15 bases stayed unmatched. Per the germline V gene, CDR1 is MNHEY and CDR2 is SVGEGT. The CDR3 length is 17 residues. CDR3 coding DNA: TGTGCCAGCACGAGGGGAGCGGGAGCTTATACGTACAATGAGCAGTTCTTC. It yields the protein CASTRGAGAYTYNEQFF.

The chain combines TRBV20-1 with TRBJ1-4, with a possible D match to TRBD1 (5 bases). The CDR3 runs 13 residues. Germline CDR1 and CDR2: DFQATT and SNEGSKA (reference sequence). The V end lost 2 bases, the J end lost 4 bases, and 8 bases lay between the germline ends. This CDR3 is CSARRTINEKLFF. The CDR3 DNA reads TGCAGTGCTAGAAGGACAATTAATGAAAAACTGTTTTTT.

This clonotype was seen only a few times. The chain carries TRBV5-1 and TRBJ2-1; the D call may be TRBD1 or TRBD2 (5 bases each). V lost 4 bases to trimming and J lost 8 bases, with 16 bases between them. The CDR3 totals 14 residues. Germline CDR1 is SGHRS and CDR2 is YFSETQ. This chain's CDR3 is CASSRWVRGDEQFF. CDR3 in DNA: TGCGCCAGCAGCCGCTGGGTCCGGGGCGATGAGCAGTTCTTC. Full variable domain (remainder filled in from reference TRBV5-1 and TRBJ2-1): KAGVTQTPRYLIKTRGQQVTLSCSPISGHRSVSWYQQTPGQGLQFLFEYFSETQRNKGNFPGRFSGRQFSNSRSEMNVSTLELGDSALYLCASSRWVRGDEQFFGPGTRLTVL.

The CDR3 reads CASRTRGGNTIYF. The CDR3 region has the DNA TGTGCCAGCAGAACCAGGGGGGGAAACACCATATATTTT. The rearrangement joins TRBV6-1 to TRBJ1-3; 7 nucleotides line up with TRBD1. Germline-derived CDR1 and CDR2 are MNHNS and SASEGT. V trimming: 6 bases; J trimming: 4 bases; junction bases outside the gene matches: 3. The CDR3 loop spans 13 amino acids.

This clonotype has at least ten counts. This chain links TRBV5-5 with TRBJ1-5, with 9 bases identical to TRBD1. V dropped 3 bases and J dropped 1; count of bases not matched to a gene: 2. Germline lookup yields CDR1 SGHKS and CDR2 YYEKEE (reference sequence). The CDR3 sequence is 15 residues long. The CDR3 here is CASSWGQGSNQPQHF. In DNA form, the CDR3 reads TGTGCCAGCAGCTGGGGACAGGGAAGCAATCAGCCCCAGCATTTT.

DNA for the CDR3: TGTGCCAGCAGCGAGGCGGTCCTAGGGGAGCTGTTTTTT. It yields the protein CASSEAVLGELFF. The chain has TRBV9 and TRBJ2-2; no clear D. With 3 bases removed from V and 8 bases from J, the gap between germline ends came to 11 bases. CDR1 and CDR2 from the germline V gene are SGDLS and YYNGEE. The length of the CDR3 is 13 residues.

This clonotype was detected a few times. The chain joins TRBV7-3 to TRBJ2-3; the D gene is possibly TRBD2 (5 bases). V lost 5 bases and J lost 1, with 16 bases in between. Germline loops: CDR1 SGHTA, CDR2 FQGTGA. This CDR3 region has 16 residues. The CDR3: CASSDPGSTRTDTQYF. Here the CDR3 DNA reads TGTGCCAGCAGCGACCCGGGGAGCACCCGCACAGATACGCAGTATTTT.

This clonotype was recorded at least ten times. This chain connects TRBV27 to TRBJ1-1; possibly TRBD1 for D (6 bases). Trimming pared 4 bases from V and 1 base from J, leaving 19 bases between. Germline lookup yields CDR1 MNHEY and CDR2 SMNVEV (reference sequence). The CDR3 spans 17 residues. CDR3 sequence: CASSSTGQVGTNTEAFF. CDR3 bases: TGTGCCAGCAGTTCAACAGGGCAGGTAGGGACGAACACTGAAGCTTTCTTT.

The chain employs TRBV2 and TRBJ1-6; D uncertain. Germline V gene data show CDR1 as SNHLY and CDR2 as FYNNEI. The V end lost 7 bases, the J end lost 9 bases, and 13 bases lay between the germline ends. The CDR3 covers 13 residues. This chain's CDR3 is CASNGQQASPLHF. CDR3 DNA sequence: TGTGCCAGCAACGGGCAGCAAGCTTCACCCCTCCACTTT.

In its sample, this clonotype was seen many times. The junction shows a germline mismatch at one end, possibly a read error. V is TRBV20-1 and J is TRBJ2-5; D unclear. The CDR3 has 12 amino acids. Looked up from germline, CDR1 is DFQATT and CDR2 is SNEGSKA (reference sequence). The CDR3 coding sequence is TGCAGTGGTAGAGAGGAACAAGAGACCCAGTACTTC. Residues: CSGREEQETQYF.

V usage is TRBV5-5 and J usage is TRBJ2-7; 7 bases map to TRBD1. The J segment lost 5 bases and the V segment lost 3 bases, leaving 2 bases of the junction unmatched. Germline CDR1 reads SGHKS; CDR2 reads YYEKEE (reference sequence). This CDR3 has 12 amino acids. The CDR3 sequence: CASSWTGNEQYF. CDR3 DNA: TGTGCCAGCAGCTGGACAGGAAACGAGCAGTACTTC.

This clonotype was seen many times. The V gene is TRBV24-1, the J gene TRBJ2-1, with TRBD2 matching 7 bases. J lost 9 bases, V lost 3 bases, and 7 bases had no gene match. CDR3 size: 14 residues. Germline lookup yields CDR1 KGHDR and CDR2 SFDVKD. The CDR3 coding sequence is TGTGCCACCAGTGATCCCGGGACTAAGAGTGAGCAGTTCTTC. Its protein product is CATSDPGTKSEQFF.